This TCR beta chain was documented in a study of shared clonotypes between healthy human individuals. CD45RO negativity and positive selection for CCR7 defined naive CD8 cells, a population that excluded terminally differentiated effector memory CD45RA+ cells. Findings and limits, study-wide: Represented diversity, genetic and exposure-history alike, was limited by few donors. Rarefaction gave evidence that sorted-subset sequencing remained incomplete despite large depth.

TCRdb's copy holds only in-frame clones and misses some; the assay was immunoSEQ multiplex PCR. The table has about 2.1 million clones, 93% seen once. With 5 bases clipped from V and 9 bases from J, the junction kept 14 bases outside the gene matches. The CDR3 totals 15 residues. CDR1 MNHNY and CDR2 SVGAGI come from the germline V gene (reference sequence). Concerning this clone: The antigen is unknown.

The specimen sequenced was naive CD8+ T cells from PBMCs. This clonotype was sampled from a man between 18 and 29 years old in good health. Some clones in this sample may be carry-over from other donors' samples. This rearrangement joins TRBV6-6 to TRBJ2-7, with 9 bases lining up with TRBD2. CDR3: CASSPRLADQVRQYF. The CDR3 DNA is TGTGCCAGCAGTCCCCGACTAGCGGACCAAGTGCGGCAGTACTTC.